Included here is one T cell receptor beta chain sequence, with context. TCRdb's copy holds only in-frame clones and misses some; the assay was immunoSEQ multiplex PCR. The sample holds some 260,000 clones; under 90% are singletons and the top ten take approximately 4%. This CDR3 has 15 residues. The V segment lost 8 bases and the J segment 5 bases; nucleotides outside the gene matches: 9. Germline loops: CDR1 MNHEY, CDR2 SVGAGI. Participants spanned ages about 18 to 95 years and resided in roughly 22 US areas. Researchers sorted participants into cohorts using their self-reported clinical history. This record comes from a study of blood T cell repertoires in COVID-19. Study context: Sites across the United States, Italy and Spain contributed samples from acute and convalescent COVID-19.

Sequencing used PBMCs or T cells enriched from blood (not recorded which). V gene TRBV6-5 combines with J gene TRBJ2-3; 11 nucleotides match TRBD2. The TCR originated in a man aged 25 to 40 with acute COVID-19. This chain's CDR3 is CASGFGTSGKDTQYF. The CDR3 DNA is TGTGCCAGCGGTTTTGGGACTAGCGGAAAAGATACGCAGTATTTT.